This T cell receptor beta chain was profiled in a study of blood T cell repertoires in COVID-19. Study details: Sites across the United States, Italy and Spain contributed samples from acute and convalescent COVID-19. In each case, the material was cDNA or gDNA derived from T cells, B-cell-depleted T cells, or PBMCs.

Between the trimmed V and J ends, which lost 6 bases and 7 bases, there was a span of 10 bases. This CDR3 comprises 13 residues. Germline CDR1 LNHDA, CDR2 SQIVND (reference sequence). Authors' processing steps: Amplifying reference gene primers gave estimates of nucleated cell counts. Libraries were prepared by immunoSEQ multiplex PCR; TCRdb keeps only in-frame clonotypes and omits some of them. V and J calls plus clone size are reproduced from that table; the DNA served to infer D and trimming. This table has some 300,000 clones, about 87% appearing once. The material sequenced was peripheral blood. The J gene is TRBJ1-6, the V gene TRBV19; TRBD1 is a possible D gene (6 bases). The source is a man aged 70 or older with acute or convalescent COVID-19. The CDR3 here is CASRDQGNSPLHF. The DNA of the CDR3 is TGTGCCAGTAGGGATCAGGGGAATTCACCCCTCCACTTT.